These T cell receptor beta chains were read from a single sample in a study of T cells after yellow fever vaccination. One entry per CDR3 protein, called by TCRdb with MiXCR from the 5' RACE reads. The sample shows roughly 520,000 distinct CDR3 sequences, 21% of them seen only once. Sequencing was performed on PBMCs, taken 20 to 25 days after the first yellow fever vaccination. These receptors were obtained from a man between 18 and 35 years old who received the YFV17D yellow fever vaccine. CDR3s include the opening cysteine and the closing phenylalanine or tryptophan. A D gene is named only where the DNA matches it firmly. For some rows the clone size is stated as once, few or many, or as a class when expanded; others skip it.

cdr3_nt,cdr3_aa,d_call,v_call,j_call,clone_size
TGTGCCAGCAGTTTCGGCCAGACCGGCACTGAAGCTTTCTTT,CASSFGQTGTEAFF,.,TRBV12-3/TRBV12-4,TRBJ1-1,many
TGCGCCAGCAGTCCGTTCTTCAATCAGCCCCAGCATTTT,CASSPFFNQPQHF,.,TRBV4-3,TRBJ1-5,.
TGTGCCAGCAGTGAAAGATTTGGAGCCGGCACAGATACGCAGTATTTT,CASSERFGAGTDTQYF,.,TRBV6-1,TRBJ2-3,.
TGTGCCAGCAGCGCGACAGGGGGCAATGGCTACACCTTC,CASSATGGNGYTF,TRBD1,TRBV7-9,TRBJ1-2,.
TGTGCCAGCAGTAGGGGCAGCGGTGAAGCTTTCTTT,CASSRGSGEAFF,.,TRBV6-4,TRBJ1-1,few
TGTGCCAGCACCCCAACGGACGTTGAGCTTGATGAGCAGTTCTTC,CASTPTDVELDEQFF,.,TRBV6-1,TRBJ2-1,many
TGCGCCAGCAGCCCTCAGGGGGCTGCTGGGGCCAACGTCCTGACTTTC,CASSPQGAAGANVLTF,TRBD1,TRBV5-1,TRBJ2-6,few
TGTGCCAGCAGTTCTACTAGCGGAAACCAGTACTTC,CASSSTSGNQYF,TRBD2,TRBV6-2/TRBV6-3,TRBJ2-5,.
TGTGCCAGCAGCTTCGTTCAGGGGATCTATGGCTACACCTTC,CASSFVQGIYGYTF,.,TRBV7-2,TRBJ1-2,few
TGTGCCAGCAGCTTTTTGTCGCCTAGCGGGCGGCCCTACGAGCAGTACTTC,CASSFLSPSGRPYEQYF,TRBD2,TRBV11-1,TRBJ2-7,.
TGCGCCAGCAGTCACCGCAGGGGGGGGGTGACAGATACGCAGTATTTT,CASSHRRGGVTDTQYF,.,TRBV5-1,TRBJ2-3,.
TGCAGTGCTAAGTGGCAGGGTGGCGCAGATACGCAGTATTTT,CSAKWQGGADTQYF,.,TRBV20-1,TRBJ2-3,many
TGTGCCAGCAGCTTGGACAGGGGTTCGAACACCGGGGAGCTGTTTTTT,CASSLDRGSNTGELFF,TRBD1,TRBV7-3,TRBJ2-2,.
TGTGCCAGCAGCCAAGATCAAGGGGTAAATCAGCCCCAGCATTTT,CASSQDQGVNQPQHF,.,TRBV4-2,TRBJ1-5,.
TGCAGTGCTTCCCGGGACTACGCCGGGGAGCTGTTTTTT,CSASRDYAGELFF,TRBD2,TRBV20-1,TRBJ2-2,.
TGCGCCAGCAGCCTGACGGGGGGAGGAGGATCCTACAATGAGCAGTTCTTC,CASSLTGGGGSYNEQFF,TRBD2,TRBV5-1,TRBJ2-1,few
TGTGCCAGCAGCGTAGCCCGGGAGACCCAGTACTTC,CASSVARETQYF,.,TRBV28,TRBJ2-5,.
TGTGCCAGCAGCCACCAGGGAACGGCCGAGCAGTACTTC,CASSHQGTAEQYF,.,TRBV14,TRBJ2-7,few
TGTGCCACCAGCGGAGGCTACACTGAAGCTTTCTTT,CATSGGYTEAFF,.,TRBV15,TRBJ1-1,few
TGTGCCAGCAGCTTACAGAACACCATATATTTT,CASSLQNTIYF,.,TRBV7-2,TRBJ1-3,few
TGTGCCAGCAGCTTAGACCGGGACAGGGGAGATGAGACCCAGTACTTC,CASSLDRDRGDETQYF,TRBD1,TRBV7-9,TRBJ2-5,few
TGTGCCAGCAGCCAAGAAGGGACGTCCCGTGGAGATACGCAGTATTTT,CASSQEGTSRGDTQYF,.,TRBV4-2,TRBJ2-3,many
TGTGCCAGCAGTTACGGAGAGACTAGCGGAGTCTATGAGCAGTTCTTC,CASSYGETSGVYEQFF,TRBD2,TRBV6-5,TRBJ2-1,few
TGTGCCAGCAGCTTAATAAGCGGAAACTCTAACTATGGCTACACCTTC,CASSLISGNSNYGYTF,.,TRBV7-2,TRBJ1-2,.
TGCGCCAGCAGCTGGGGGGCAGGTAGCAATCAGCCCCAGCATTTT,CASSWGAGSNQPQHF,.,TRBV5-1,TRBJ1-5,.
TGTGCCAGCAGCCAAGATTGGGGGGGGAACCAGCCCCAGCATTTT,CASSQDWGGNQPQHF,.,TRBV3-1,TRBJ1-5,few
TGTGCCAGCAGTGATGAGGTCCGGAGGTACGAGCAGTACTTC,CASSDEVRRYEQYF,.,TRBV2,TRBJ2-7,.
TGTGCCAGCCAAGACCCCATAGCGGGGCCCCAAGAGACCCAGTACTTC,CASQDPIAGPQETQYF,TRBD2,TRBV7-2,TRBJ2-5,many
TGTGCCAGCAGCTTCTCATCGAGTTACACCTTC,CASSFSSSYTF,.,TRBV28,TRBJ1-2,.
TGTGCCAGCAGTTTTGGAGAGAATGGCTACACCTTC,CASSFGENGYTF,.,TRBV12-3/TRBV12-4,TRBJ1-2,.
TGTGCCAGCAGCCCATGGGAAGTCGAGACCCAGTACTTC,CASSPWEVETQYF,.,TRBV7-7,TRBJ2-5,few
TGTGCCAGCAGCTATCATCCCTTAGCTAGGGCCAAAAACATTCAGTACTTC,CASSYHPLARAKNIQYF,.,TRBV11-2,TRBJ2-4,few
TGTGCCAGCAGTTTCTGGACAGGGGGCGAGATCGGGGAGCTGTTTTTT,CASSFWTGGEIGELFF,TRBD1,TRBV27,TRBJ2-2,.
TGTGCCAGCAGCTTAACGGCAGGGGGCAGACAGCCCCAGCATTTT,CASSLTAGGRQPQHF,TRBD1,TRBV7-2,TRBJ1-5,.
TGTGCCAGCAGCCCTGACGGGACTGAAGCTTTCTTT,CASSPDGTEAFF,.,TRBV7-9,TRBJ1-1,many
TGTGCCAGCTTGAACAGCCTAAACTATGGCTACACCTTC,CASLNSLNYGYTF,.,TRBV6-2/TRBV6-3,TRBJ1-2,.
TGTGCCAGCAGCCAAGAAGGGTTCTCTGGAAACACCATATATTTT,CASSQEGFSGNTIYF,.,TRBV4-2,TRBJ1-3,.
TGTGCCAGCAACTTGGACAGCCCCTACGAGCAGTACTTC,CASNLDSPYEQYF,.,TRBV6-2/TRBV6-3,TRBJ2-7,many
TGCGCCAGCAGCGTTATGCGTGACAATTATAGCAATCAGCCCCAGCATTTT,CASSVMRDNYSNQPQHF,.,TRBV5-1,TRBJ1-5,.
TGTGCCAGCAGGCGGACAGAAAACTACGAGCAGTACTTC,CASRRTENYEQYF,.,TRBV12-3/TRBV12-4,TRBJ2-7,.
TGTGCCAGCAGCCTAAGCGGGGGGCTCAATGAGCAGTTCTTC,CASSLSGGLNEQFF,TRBD2,TRBV5-6,TRBJ2-1,.
TGTGCCATCAGTGAGTATCAGTTAGGAGGAAGCAATCAGCCCCAGCATTTT,CAISEYQLGGSNQPQHF,.,TRBV10-3,TRBJ1-5,.
TGTGCCAGCAGCGTAGAGGCGGGGGCCGAGGATACGCAGTATTTT,CASSVEAGAEDTQYF,.,TRBV9,TRBJ2-3,.